This T cell receptor (beta chain) was sequenced for a study of identical twins. Template switching added a universal primer site; cDNA carried unique molecular identifiers. In TCRdb, the 5' RACE reads were re-called with MiXCR into one record per CDR3 protein. The data show about 520,000 distinct CDR3 sequences, 20% to 25% seen once. This CDR3 is built from 14 residues. The ends lost 4 bases at V and 4 bases at J; junction bases unmatched: 5. From germline, CDR1 is SGHRS and CDR2 YFSETQ. For this clonotype: The antigen is undetermined.

Findings of the study overall: Weaker excess twin sharing was observed in beta out-of-frame sequences. In zero-insertion analyses, partial confounding could arise from invariant MAIT and iNKT cells.

The same sample was also used in a study of T cells expressing NK-cell markers. That paper states: Seven sequenced donors out of eight were HCMV-seropositive, one seronegative.

What was sequenced was CD4+ T cells sorted from blood. The rearrangement joins TRBV5-1 to TRBJ2-3; 8 bases line up with TRBD1. This clonotype was obtained from a woman under 30 in good health. CDR3 sequence: CASSVRQGSDTQYF. The DNA for the CDR3 is TGCGCCAGCAGCGTCCGACAGGGGTCAGATACGCAGTATTTT.